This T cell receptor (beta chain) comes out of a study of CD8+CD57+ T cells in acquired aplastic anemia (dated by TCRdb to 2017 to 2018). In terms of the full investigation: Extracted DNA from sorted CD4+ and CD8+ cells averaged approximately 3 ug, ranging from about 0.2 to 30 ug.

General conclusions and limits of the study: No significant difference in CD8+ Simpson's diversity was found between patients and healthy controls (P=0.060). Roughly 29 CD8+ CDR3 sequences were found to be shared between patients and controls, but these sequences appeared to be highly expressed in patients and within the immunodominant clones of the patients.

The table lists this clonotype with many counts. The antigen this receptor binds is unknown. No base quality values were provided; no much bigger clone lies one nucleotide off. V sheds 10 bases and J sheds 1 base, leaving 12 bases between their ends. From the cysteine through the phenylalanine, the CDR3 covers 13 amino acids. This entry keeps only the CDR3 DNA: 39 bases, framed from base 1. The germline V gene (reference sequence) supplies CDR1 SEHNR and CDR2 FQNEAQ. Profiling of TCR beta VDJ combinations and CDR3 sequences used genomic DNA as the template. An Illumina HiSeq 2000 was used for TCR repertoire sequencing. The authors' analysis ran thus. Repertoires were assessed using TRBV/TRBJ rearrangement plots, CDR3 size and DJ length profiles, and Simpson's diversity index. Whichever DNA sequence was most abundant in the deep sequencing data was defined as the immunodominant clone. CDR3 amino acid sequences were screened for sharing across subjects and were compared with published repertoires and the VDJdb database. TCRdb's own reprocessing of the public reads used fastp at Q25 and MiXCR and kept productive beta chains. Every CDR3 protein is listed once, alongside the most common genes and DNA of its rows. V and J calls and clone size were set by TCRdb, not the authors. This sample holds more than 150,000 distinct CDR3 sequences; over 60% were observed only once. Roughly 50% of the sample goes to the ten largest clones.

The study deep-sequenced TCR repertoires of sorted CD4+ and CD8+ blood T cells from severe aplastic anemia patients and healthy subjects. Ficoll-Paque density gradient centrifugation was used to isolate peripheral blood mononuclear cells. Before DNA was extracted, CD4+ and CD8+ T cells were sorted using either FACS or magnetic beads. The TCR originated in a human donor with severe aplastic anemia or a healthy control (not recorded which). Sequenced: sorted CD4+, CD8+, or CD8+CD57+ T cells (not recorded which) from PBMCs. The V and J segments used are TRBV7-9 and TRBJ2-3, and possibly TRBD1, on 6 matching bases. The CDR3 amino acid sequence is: CATWGRGTDTQYF. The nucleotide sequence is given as TGTGCCACCTGGGGGCGCGGCACAGATACGCAGTATTTT.